One T cell receptor beta chain is described in this entry. The antigen remains unidentified. Here immunoSEQ multiplex PCR was the method, and the copy in TCRdb shows in-frame clones only, minus some. In the table there are under 50,000 clones, under 95% of which are singletons. This record belongs to a study of regulatory dendritic cells for organ transplantation. The study, taken as a whole, reports: Regulatory dendritic cells appeared to expand memory CD8+ clones less than mature ones. Memory T cells were less diverse than naive, with memory CD8+ most oligoclonal. Between individuals, the alloreactive memory CD8+ T cell pool differed considerably.

CD4+ or CD8+ T cells were sorted as naive CD45RA+ or memory CD45RO+. Specimen: naive CD8+ T cells from blood. Subset here: CD45RA+ naive T cells. This sequence originates from a human donor in good health.

The CDR3 sequence: CATRQGLIYEQYF. CDR3 bases: TGTGCCACCCGACAGGGCCTCATCTACGAGCAGTACTTC. The chain is built from TRBV6-1 and TRBJ2-7, with 7 bases matching TRBD1. The CDR3 totals 13 residues. Germline-derived CDR1 and CDR2 are MNHNS and SASEGT. V dropped 10 bases and J dropped 3; count of bases not matched to a gene: 9.